Each of the 30 T cell receptor beta chains below was sequenced from the same sample in a study of T cell responses to AZD1222 COVID-19 vaccine. Libraries were prepared by immunoSEQ multiplex PCR; TCRdb keeps only in-frame clonotypes and omits some of them. Here the sample spans 140,000 or so clones, over 75% being singletons. The sample was peripheral blood, taken 28 days after the second dose of the MenACWY control vaccine. The receptors come from an adult who received the MenACWY meningococcal vaccine as a control.

The chain links TRBV7-9 to TRBJ2-3; the match to TRBD2 covers 7 bases. With 5 bases clipped from V and 6 bases from J, the junction kept 14 bases outside the gene matches. CDR1 SEHNR and CDR2 FQNEAQ come from the germline V gene (reference sequence). The CDR3 is 16 amino acids. CDR3 nucleotides: TGTGCCAGCAGCCCTAAAGGTCTAGCGGAGGGGGATACGCAGTATTTT. As protein: CASSPKGLAEGDTQYF.

The rearrangement uses TRBV28 and TRBJ2-7, with D maybe TRBD1 (5 bases). Trimming cost V 7 bases and J 1 base, with 11 bases left between them. Germline V gene sequence: CDR1 MDHEN, CDR2 SYDVKM. CDR3 length equals 13 residues. Here the CDR3 reads CASKLQESYEQYF. CDR3 in DNA: TGTGCCAGCAAGCTACAGGAATCCTACGAGCAGTACTTC.

V is TRBV30 and J is TRBJ1-6; TRBD1 aligns across 9 bases. Germline V lookup: CDR1 GTSNPN, CDR2 SVGIG (reference sequence). V was pared by 4 bases and J by 11 bases, with 12 bases of the junction left unmatched. This CDR3 contains 15 residues. The CDR3 protein is CAWKILGTGFTPLHF. DNA of the CDR3: TGTGCCTGGAAGATCTTGGGGACAGGGTTTACACCCCTCCACTTT.

The chain combines TRBV7-9 with TRBJ1-1; 9 nucleotides align to TRBD1. The CDR3 runs 13 residues. Germline V gene data show CDR1 as SEHNR and CDR2 as FQNEAQ (reference sequence). Trimming took 4 bases from V and 10 from J; bases not matched to a gene: 7. CDR3 DNA: TGTGCCAGCAGCTACGGACAGGGGAATCCAGCTTTCTTT. This encodes CASSYGQGNPAFF.

The V call is TRBV11-3, the J call TRBJ2-3; D not resolved. Germline V lookup: CDR1 SGHNT, CDR2 YENEEA. V was shortened by 1 base and J by 2 bases, with 7 bases between the two germline ends. The CDR3 is made up of 14 amino acids. As DNA, the CDR3 is TGTGCCAGCAGCTTAGGCTGGAACACAGATACGCAGTATTTT. Translation: CASSLGWNTDTQYF.

The chain is built from TRBV19 and TRBJ2-7; perhaps TRBD1 as D (5 bases). The CDR3 totals 12 residues. Germline CDR1 LNHDA, CDR2 SQIVND (reference sequence). V was trimmed by 5 bases and J by 3 bases, leaving 8 bases between them. The CDR3 DNA follows: TGTGCCAGTAGTGCCGACAGCTACGAGCAGTACTTC. Protein sequence: CASSADSYEQYF.

The genes are TRBV5-1 and TRBJ1-1; no clear D. Trimming took off 4 bases at V and 1 base at J, with 8 bases between the two ends. The germline gives CDR1 SGHRS, CDR2 YFSETQ. There are 13 residues in the CDR3. CDR3 coding DNA: TGCGCCAGCAGCCCCAATGCGAACACTGAAGCTTTCTTT. This codes for CASSPNANTEAFF.

DNA for the CDR3: TGTGCCAGCAGTCCCCTAAGCGAGCAGTACTTC. Protein sequence: CASSPLSEQYF. The J gene is TRBJ2-7, the V gene TRBV12-3 or TRBV12-4; D uncertain. CDR3 length: 11 amino acids. V was clipped by 5 bases and J by 6 bases, with 8 bases between them.

V usage is TRBV18 and J usage is TRBJ1-4; 10 nucleotides match TRBD1. The CDR3 length is 15 residues. The junction had 3 bases not matched to a gene; V was cut back by 0 bases and J by 8 bases. Looked up from germline, CDR1 is KGHSH and CDR2 is LQKENI. The CDR3 loop is CASSPPGTGVEKLFF. The CDR3, as DNA: TGTGCCAGCTCACCACCCGGGACAGGGGTCGAAAAACTGTTTTTT.

This rearrangement joins TRBV24-1 to TRBJ2-5; 15 positions agree with TRBD2. Germline CDR1 is KGHDR and CDR2 is SFDVKD. The CDR3 is 17 residues long. V lost 3 bases, J lost 5 bases, and 6 bases stayed unmatched. For the CDR3, the DNA is TGTGCCACCAGTGATCCCGGACTAGCGGGGGGGCAGGAGACCCAGTACTTC. Translated: CATSDPGLAGGQETQYF.

The chain links TRBV11-2 to TRBJ2-3; TRBD2 agrees at 11 bases. CDR1 and CDR2 (germline): SGHAT, FQNNGV. The CDR3 covers 15 residues. J gave up 4 bases and V 7 bases, and 7 bases lay outside the gene matches. CDR3 DNA sequence: TGTGCCAGCACCATATCACTAGCGGGAGCAGATACGCAGTATTTT. Translation: CASTISLAGADTQYF.

This clone was found once. V usage is TRBV5-1 and J usage is TRBJ1-1; unclear D gene. Deletions cut 4 bases from V and 0 bases from J, with 10 bases between. Germline CDR1 is SGHRS and CDR2 is YFSETQ. There are 14 residues in the CDR3. In DNA form, the CDR3 reads TGCGCCAGCAGCGCCGAGGACTTGAACACTGAAGCTTTCTTT. This encodes CASSAEDLNTEAFF. Full variable domain (missing parts from reference TRBV5-1 and TRBJ1-1): KAGVTQTPRYLIKTRGQQVTLSCSPISGHRSVSWYQQTPGQGLQFLFEYFSETQRNKGNFPGRFSGRQFSNSRSEMNVSTLELGDSALYLCASSAEDLNTEAFFGQGTRLTVV.

This sequence joins TRBV5-1 and TRBJ2-1, with D possibly being TRBD1 (6 bases). V was shortened by 4 bases and J by 5 bases, with 16 bases between the two germline ends. The CDR3 covers 15 residues. Germline V gene data show CDR1 as SGHRS and CDR2 as YFSETQ. CDR3 DNA: TGCGCCAGCAGCCCCCCACAGGGCGGGCACAATGAGCAGTTCTTC. Protein: CASSPPQGGHNEQFF.

This rearrangement joins TRBV24-1 to TRBJ2-2; 9 nucleotides match TRBD1. CDR3 length: 16 amino acids. CDR1 KGHDR and CDR2 SFDVKD come from the germline V gene. The J segment lost 1 base and the V segment lost 5 bases, leaving 4 bases of the junction unmatched. CDR3 coding DNA: TGTGCCACCAGTGCCCCGGGACAGGGGAACACCGGGGAGCTGTTTTTT. Translation: CATSAPGQGNTGELFF.

J is TRBJ1-3 and V is TRBV28, with D possibly being TRBD1 (6 bases). The CDR3 has 17 residues. Trimming stripped 3 bases from V and 2 bases from J, with 17 bases between. Per germline, CDR1 MDHEN and CDR2 SYDVKM. The CDR3 reads CASSFSPAGGPGNTIYF. DNA of the CDR3: TGTGCCAGCAGTTTCTCGCCTGCGGGGGGCCCTGGAAACACCATATATTTT.

The rearrangement links TRBV5-6 to TRBJ1-6, with a possible D match to TRBD1 (5 bases). CDR3 length: 16 amino acids. V lost 1 base to trimming and J lost 10 bases, with 18 bases between them. Germline assignment: CDR1 SGHDT and CDR2 YYEEEE. The DNA of the CDR3 is TGTGCCAGCAGCTTGACAGGCGGAGGAATCGGATCACCCCTCCACTTT. This codes for CASSLTGGGIGSPLHF.

The rearrangement joins TRBV27 to TRBJ1-1, with a tentative D call TRBD1 (6 bases). The ends were cut back, 3 bases at V and 3 bases at J, with 17 bases in the middle. The CDR3 extends over 16 amino acids. Looked up from germline, CDR1 is MNHEY and CDR2 is SMNVEV (reference sequence). The CDR3 loop reads CASSFHQGGEDTEAFF. The CDR3 nucleotides read TGTGCCAGCAGTTTCCACCAAGGGGGAGAGGACACTGAAGCTTTCTTT.

The V gene is TRBV5-6, the J gene TRBJ2-1; 7 positions match TRBD2. Trimming cost V 8 bases and J 7 bases; bases outside gene matches: 9. The CDR3 runs to 13 residues. Per germline, CDR1 SGHDT and CDR2 YYEEEE. The CDR3 spells CASAGTKGNEQFF. In nucleotides, the CDR3 is TGTGCCAGTGCCGGGACTAAGGGGAATGAGCAGTTCTTC.

The rearrangement links TRBV6-5 to TRBJ1-4, with D uncertain. Germline-derived CDR1 and CDR2 are MNHEY and SVGAGI. V was clipped by 6 bases and J by 8 bases, with 13 bases between them. The CDR3 sequence is 13 residues long. The CDR3 DNA sequence: TGTGCCAGCAGGCCCAACTCCGGGGAAAAACTGTTTTTT. Its translation: CASRPNSGEKLFF.

V and J are TRBV27 and TRBJ1-5, with TRBD1 matching over 7 bases. The trim removed 2 bases at V and 2 bases at J, leaving 6 bases unmatched. There are 16 residues in the CDR3. CDR1 and CDR2 (germline): MNHEY, SMNVEV (reference sequence). CDR3 sequence: CASSLETGNGNQPQHF. The CDR3 DNA sequence: TGTGCCAGCAGTTTAGAGACAGGGAACGGCAATCAGCCCCAGCATTTT.

The V and J genes are TRBV5-4 and TRBJ2-6, with 9 bases fitting TRBD1. CDR3 length: 19 residues. Germline CDR1 SGHNT, CDR2 YYREEE (reference sequence). Trimming cost V 4 bases and J 2 bases; bases outside gene matches: 13. The CDR3 spells CASSDRQGVFLPGANVLTF. CDR3 coding DNA: TGTGCCAGCAGCGATCGACAGGGGGTTTTCCTCCCTGGGGCCAACGTCCTGACTTTC.

The chain has TRBV6-2 or TRBV6-3 and TRBJ2-3; weak D call: TRBD1 (5 bases). Trimming removed 0 bases from V and 0 bases from J, with 7 bases in between. Germline CDR1 reads MNHEY; CDR2 reads SVGEGT. The CDR3 runs to 15 residues. CDR3 bases: TGTGCCAGCAGTTACTCTGGGGCTAGCACAGATACGCAGTATTTT. It is translated as CASSYSGASTDTQYF.

The chain combines TRBV7-2 with TRBJ2-5; D is possibly TRBD1 or TRBD2 (6 bases each). V was clipped by 3 bases and J by 2 bases, with 19 bases between them. The CDR3 loop spans 17 amino acids. CDR1 is SGHTA, CDR2 FQGNSA, per germline. The CDR3 nucleotides read TGTGCCAGCAGCTTGGAGAGAGGGGGGTGGGTTCAAGAGACCCAGTACTTC. It is translated as CASSLERGGWVQETQYF.

The rearrangement uses TRBV5-4 and TRBJ2-2; TRBD2 matches at 7 bases. The V and J ends lost 3 bases and 1 base, in that order; junction bases with no gene match: 6. This CDR3 spans 16 amino acids. Germline values: CDR1 SGHNT, CDR2 YYREEE (reference sequence). DNA for the CDR3: TGTGCCAGCAGCTCAGGGACTACCCGGAACACCGGGGAGCTGTTTTTT. Its translation: CASSSGTTRNTGELFF.

The V call is TRBV9, the J call TRBJ2-1, with TRBD1 identical over 8 bases. J gave up 7 bases and V 0 bases, and 6 bases lay outside the gene matches. Germline CDR1 reads SGDLS; CDR2 reads YYNGEE. CDR3 length: 15 residues. CDR3 protein: CASSVGGQAFNEQFF. DNA for the CDR3: TGTGCCAGCAGCGTAGGGGGACAGGCCTTTAATGAGCAGTTCTTC.

J is TRBJ2-5 and V is TRBV4-2, with D perhaps matching TRBD1 (6 bases). Germline-derived CDR1 and CDR2 are LGHNA and YNFKEQ. V was shortened by 0 bases and J by 4 bases, with 24 bases between the two germline ends. The CDR3 is made up of 19 amino acids. The chain's CDR3 is CASSQEFDRSRWAGETQYF. The DNA of the CDR3 is TGTGCCAGCAGCCAAGAGTTTGACAGGTCACGATGGGCAGGAGAGACCCAGTACTTC.

The rearrangement uses TRBV6-5 and TRBJ2-2; D perhaps matches TRBD1 (5 bases). CDR3 length: 13 residues. V lost 4 bases, J lost 5 bases, and 8 bases lay in between. Germline V CDR1 and CDR2: MNHEY, SVGAGI. The CDR3 loop is CASSSRDTGELFF. In DNA, the CDR3 is TGTGCCAGCAGTTCCAGGGATACCGGGGAGCTGTTTTTT.

The chain is built from TRBV5-1 and TRBJ2-3, with 7 bases aligning to TRBD2. CDR3 length: 15 amino acids. V gave up 0 bases and J gave up 2 bases; unmatched junction bases: 3. Germline V gene sequence: CDR1 SGHRS, CDR2 YFSETQ. CDR3 residues: CASSLGGRATDTQYF. The CDR3 region has the DNA TGCGCCAGCAGCTTGGGGGGGAGGGCCACAGATACGCAGTATTTT.

This chain connects TRBV2 to TRBJ2-7; D is uncertain. In germline, CDR1 is SNHLY, CDR2 FYNNEI. The CDR3 runs to 12 residues. Trimming cost V 8 bases and J 0 bases, with 8 bases left between them. This chain's CDR3 is CASGLTSYEQYF. The CDR3 DNA sequence: TGTGCCAGCGGGCTCACCTCCTACGAGCAGTACTTC.

V gene TRBV3-1 (or the pseudogene TRBV3-2) combines with J gene TRBJ1-6, with TRBD1 identical over 8 bases. Trimming cost V 4 bases and J 7 bases; bases outside gene matches: 6. Germline CDR1 and CDR2: LGHDT and YNNKEL (reference sequence). This CDR3 has 15 residues. The DNA of the CDR3 is TGTGCCAGCAGCCCCTTGACAGGGGCGAATTCACCCCTCCACTTT. Encoded protein: CASSPLTGANSPLHF.